A single sample gave rise to the 24 T cell receptor beta chains below, sequenced in a study of CD8+ T cells in alopecia areata. RNA was extracted and reverse transcribed into cDNA as the sequencing template. Clones were sequenced by immunoSEQ multiplex PCR, and TCRdb holds only the in-frame ones, with some missing. The sample holds fewer than 150,000 clones; approximately 58% are singletons and the top ten take 4.5%. The material was CD4+ T cells sorted from blood, obtained at week 0. These TCRs come from a human donor with alopecia areata.

This chain joins TRBV5-1 and TRBJ2-3, with D hard to call. The length of the CDR3 is 17 residues. Trimming pared 0 bases from V and 1 base from J, leaving 15 bases between. Germline V gene lookup returns CDR1 SGHRS and CDR2 YFSETQ. CDR3 protein: CASSLALSVYGTDTQYF. CDR3 in DNA: TGCGCCAGCAGCTTGGCCCTTTCCGTTTATGGCACAGATACGCAGTATTTT.

The chain combines TRBV7-9 with TRBJ2-7; D is unresolved. The CDR3 runs 10 residues. Germline V CDR1 and CDR2: SEHNR, FQNEAQ (reference sequence). Trimming left V 5 bases short and J 7 bases short, with 6 bases between. The CDR3 sequence: CASSATEQYF. CDR3 DNA sequence: TGTGCCAGCAGCGCGACAGAGCAGTACTTC.

This sequence joins TRBV10-3 and TRBJ2-2, with 8 nucleotides matching TRBD1. The CDR3 is 15 amino acids. V shed 3 bases and J 5 bases; nucleotides not matched to a gene: 5. In germline, CDR1 is ENHRY, CDR2 SYGVKD. Written as DNA, the CDR3 is TGTGCCATCAGTGACTTGACAGGGGTTACCGGGGAGCTGTTTTTT. Translating gives CAISDLTGVTGELFF.

The genes are TRBV7-9 and TRBJ1-2; a possible D gene is TRBD1 (5 bases). This CDR3 is built from 17 residues. Trimming pared 5 bases from V and 2 bases from J, leaving 21 bases between. Germline loops: CDR1 SEHNR, CDR2 FQNEAQ (reference sequence). The CDR3 protein is CASSPSGPGSGNYGYTF. Written as DNA, the CDR3 is TGTGCCAGCAGCCCGTCGGGACCGGGATCAGGCAACTATGGCTACACCTTC.

The chain uses TRBV18 and TRBJ2-3, with 9 nucleotides matching TRBD1. The germline CDR1 and CDR2 sequences are KGHSH and LQKENI. CDR3 size: 16 residues. V lost 4 bases, J lost 0 bases, and 5 bases stayed unmatched. In DNA, the CDR3 is TGTGCCAGCTCACAAGTAGGACAGGGGAGCACAGATACGCAGTATTTT. Translated: CASSQVGQGSTDTQYF.

This chain links TRBV4-1 with TRBJ1-2, with 10 bases that match TRBD1. The J segment lost 4 bases and the V segment lost 2 bases, leaving 4 bases of the junction unmatched. Germline CDR1 and CDR2: MGHRA and YSYEKL. This CDR3 contains 15 residues. The DNA for the CDR3 is TGCGCCAGCAGCCAACCGGGACAGGGGTCCTATGGCTACACCTTC. Translating it yields CASSQPGQGSYGYTF.

This clone has just a few counts. V is TRBV2 and J is TRBJ1-2; no definite D call. This CDR3 spans 11 amino acids. V lost 6 bases, J lost 4 bases, and 6 bases lay in between. The germline CDR1 and CDR2 sequences are SNHLY and FYNNEI. The DNA for the CDR3 is TGTGCCAGCAGCCAAGGCTATGGCTACACCTTC. Amino acids: CASSQGYGYTF.

The chain has TRBV13 and TRBJ2-3, with TRBD2 identical over 9 bases. Unmatched junction bases numbered 11, after V lost 4 bases and J lost 6 bases. Germline CDR1 PRHDT, CDR2 FYEKMQ (reference sequence). CDR3 length: 16 residues. CDR3 residues: CASSYRLAGFSDTQYF. In DNA form, the CDR3 reads TGTGCCAGCAGCTATCGTCTAGCGGGATTTTCGGATACGCAGTATTTT.

V is TRBV7-9 and J is TRBJ1-4; D possibly corresponds to TRBD1 (6 bases). The V gene lost 5 bases and the J gene lost 3 bases, with 19 bases spanning the gap. This CDR3 spans 17 amino acids. The V gene's germline CDR1 is SEHNR and CDR2 FQNEAQ (reference sequence). CDR3 amino acids: CASSLSYQGSPNEKLFF. The CDR3 DNA is TGTGCCAGCAGCCTTAGCTACCAGGGGAGCCCTAATGAAAAACTGTTTTTT. Full variable domain (outside the CDR3, taken from reference TRBV7-9 and TRBJ1-4): DTGVSQNPRHKITKRGQNVTFRCDPISEHNRLYWYRQTLGQGPEFLTYFQNEAQLEKSRLLSDRFSAERPKGSFSTLEIQRTEQGDSAMYLCASSLSYQGSPNEKLFFGSGTQLSVL.

The CDR3 reads CASSPYNLYQETQYF. CDR3 DNA sequence: TGTGCCAGCAGTCCCTACAACCTGTACCAAGAGACCCAGTACTTC. The V call is TRBV27, the J call TRBJ2-5, with unresolved D. CDR1 is MNHEY and CDR2 is SMNVEV in the germline V gene (reference sequence). The CDR3 spans 15 residues. V lost 5 bases, J lost 0 bases, and 13 bases lay in between.

J is TRBJ1-5 and V is TRBV4-2, with 9 bases aligning to TRBD1. Germline V gives CDR1 LGHNA, CDR2 YNFKEQ. Trimming at V came to 2 bases and at J to 1 base, leaving 6 bases not matched to a gene. This CDR3 has 17 amino acids. CDR3 coding DNA: TGTGCCAGCAGCCAACAGGGACAGGGCAGCAGCAATCAGCCCCAGCATTTT. Residues: CASSQQGQGSSNQPQHF.

This clone has just a few counts. The chain employs TRBV10-3 and TRBJ1-2; 7 bases line up with TRBD1. CDR3 length: 17 amino acids. Germline lookup yields CDR1 ENHRY and CDR2 SYGVKD. V shed 6 bases, J shed 4 bases, and the junction held 17 bases outside the gene matches. The CDR3 here is CAISPYQGGRGAYGYTF. CDR3 in DNA: TGTGCCATCAGCCCTTACCAAGGGGGCAGAGGAGCCTATGGCTACACCTTC.

V usage is TRBV5-1 and J usage is TRBJ2-5, with D maybe TRBD1 (6 bases). V lost 7 bases and J 3 bases, leaving 7 bases between the germline ends. The CDR3 has 11 residues. CDR1 and CDR2 from the germline V gene are SGHRS and YFSETQ. CDR3 sequence: CASGGEETQYF. DNA of the CDR3: TGCGCCAGCGGGGGCGAAGAGACCCAGTACTTC.

This CDR3 reads CASSDSRGLSTDTQYF. The CDR3 DNA reads as TGTGCCAGCAGTGATTCGCGGGGGCTGAGCACAGATACGCAGTATTTT. The gene calls are TRBV25-1 and TRBJ2-3, with a weak D call TRBD2 (7 bases). Germline assignment: CDR1 MGHDK and CDR2 SYGVNS. This CDR3 has 16 amino acids. The ends were cut back, 3 bases at V and 0 bases at J, with 13 bases in the middle.

The V call is TRBV7-2, the J call TRBJ1-1, with D perhaps matching TRBD1 (5 bases). CDR3 length: 14 residues. Germline V gene sequence: CDR1 SGHTA, CDR2 FQGNSA. The V end lost 5 bases, the J end lost 1 base, and 11 bases lay between the germline ends. The CDR3 here is CASSVQGGNTEAFF. In DNA form, the CDR3 reads TGTGCCAGCAGCGTCCAGGGAGGGAACACTGAAGCTTTCTTT. Full variable domain (outside the CDR3, taken from reference TRBV7-2 and TRBJ1-1): GAGVSQSPSNKVTEKGKDVELRCDPISGHTALYWYRQSLGQGLEFLIYFQGNSAPDKSGLPSDRFSAERTGGSVSTLTIQRTQQEDSAVYLCASSVQGGNTEAFFGQGTRLTVV.

In its sample, this clone was seen a few times. The rearrangement uses TRBV6-6 and TRBJ2-7; 10 bases map to TRBD2. CDR1 and CDR2 (germline): MNHNY, SVGAGI (reference sequence). This CDR3 comprises 15 residues. The trim removed 6 bases at V and 0 bases at J, leaving 5 bases unmatched. The DNA for the CDR3 is TGTGCCAGCAGCCGACCTAGCGGGAGCTCCTACGAGCAGTACTTC. This encodes CASSRPSGSSYEQYF.

The chain combines TRBV4-3 with TRBJ2-7; no clear D gene. The V gene's germline CDR1 is LGHNA and CDR2 YSLEER. V lost 4 bases to trimming and J lost 3 bases, with 13 bases between them. The CDR3 has 14 amino acids. CDR3 bases: TGCGCCAGCAGCCGAACAACCTTCGACTACGAGCAGTACTTC. Protein product: CASSRTTFDYEQYF.

Written as DNA, the CDR3 is TGTGCCTGGAGTGCACTAGCGGGTGTTGGAGAGCAGTTCTTC. Amino acids: CAWSALAGVGEQFF. V and J are TRBV30 and TRBJ2-1, with 9 bases lining up with TRBD2. CDR3 size: 14 residues. Germline loops: CDR1 GTSNPN, CDR2 SVGIG (reference sequence). V was pared by 1 base and J by 10 bases, with 8 bases of the junction left unmatched.

This clone was seen a handful of times. The chain links TRBV14 to TRBJ1-3; D is unclear. With 5 bases removed from V and 2 bases from J, the gap between germline ends came to 7 bases. Germline V gene lookup returns CDR1 SGHDN and CDR2 FVKESK. The CDR3 spans 13 residues. The CDR3 region is CASSWETGNTIYF. In nucleotides, the CDR3 is TGTGCCAGCAGCTGGGAAACTGGAAACACCATATATTTT.

The chain carries TRBV5-1 and TRBJ2-7, with TRBD2 matching 7 bases. Germline CDR1 reads SGHRS; CDR2 reads YFSETQ. The trim removed 2 bases at V and 0 bases at J, leaving 5 bases unmatched. The CDR3 consists of 15 residues. CDR3 in amino acids: CASSLDGGSSYEQYF. The CDR3 DNA reads as TGCGCCAGCAGCTTAGACGGGGGGTCCTCCTACGAGCAGTACTTC.

This chain uses TRBV7-6 with TRBJ2-5, with 9 bases matching TRBD2. Germline CDR1 is SGHVS and CDR2 is FNYEAQ. The junction had 13 bases not matched to a gene; V was cut back by 3 bases and J by 5 bases. The length of the CDR3 is 17 residues. CDR3 DNA sequence: TGTGCCAGCAGCTTGGGATCGGGACTAGCTTTGTATGAGACCCAGTACTTC. The encoded protein is CASSLGSGLALYETQYF.

J is TRBJ2-7 and V is TRBV7-2, with D perhaps TRBD1 (5 bases). V dropped 1 base and J dropped 0 bases, with 7 bases sitting between them. CDR3 length equals 14 residues. Germline V gives CDR1 SGHTA, CDR2 FQGNSA. In nucleotides, the CDR3 is TGTGCCAGCAGCTTAGGCGGACACTCCTACGAGCAGTACTTC. Protein: CASSLGGHSYEQYF.

This clone has more than one count but fewer than ten. The gene calls are TRBV7-9 and TRBJ1-1, with D maybe TRBD1 (5 bases). The CDR3 sequence is 16 residues long. Germline CDR1 is SEHNR and CDR2 is FQNEAQ (reference sequence). V was cut by 5 bases and J by 1 base, with 17 bases left in between. This chain's CDR3 is CASSLGDPWGNTEAFF. The CDR3 DNA reads TGTGCCAGCAGCCTTGGGGACCCATGGGGGAACACTGAAGCTTTCTTT. The full variable domain, completed using reference TRBV7-9 and TRBJ1-1, is DTGVSQNPRHKITKRGQNVTFRCDPISEHNRLYWYRQTLGQGPEFLTYFQNEAQLEKSRLLSDRFSAERPKGSFSTLEIQRTEQGDSAMYLCASSLGDPWGNTEAFFGQGTRLTVV.

V and J are TRBV6-5 and TRBJ1-1; D is undetermined. Germline V lookup: CDR1 MNHEY, CDR2 SVGAGI. V lost 4 bases to trimming and J lost 2 bases, with 8 bases between them. The CDR3 loop spans 13 amino acids. In DNA, the CDR3 is TGTGCCAGCAGTTTGGCGAGAAACACTGAAGCTTTCTTT. Protein product: CASSLARNTEAFF.